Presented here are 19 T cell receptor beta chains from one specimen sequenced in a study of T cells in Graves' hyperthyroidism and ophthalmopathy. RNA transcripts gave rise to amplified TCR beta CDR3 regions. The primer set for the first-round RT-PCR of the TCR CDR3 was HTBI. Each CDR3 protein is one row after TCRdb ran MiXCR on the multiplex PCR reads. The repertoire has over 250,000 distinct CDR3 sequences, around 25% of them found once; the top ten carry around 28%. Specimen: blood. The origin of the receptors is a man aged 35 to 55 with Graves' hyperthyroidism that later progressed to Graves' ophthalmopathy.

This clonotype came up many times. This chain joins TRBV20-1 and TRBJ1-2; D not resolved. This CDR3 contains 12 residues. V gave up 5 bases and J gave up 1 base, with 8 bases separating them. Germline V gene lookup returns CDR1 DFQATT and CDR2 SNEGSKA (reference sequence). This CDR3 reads CSASGYNYGYTF. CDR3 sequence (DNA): TGCAGTGCTTCGGGCTATAACTATGGCTACACCTTC.

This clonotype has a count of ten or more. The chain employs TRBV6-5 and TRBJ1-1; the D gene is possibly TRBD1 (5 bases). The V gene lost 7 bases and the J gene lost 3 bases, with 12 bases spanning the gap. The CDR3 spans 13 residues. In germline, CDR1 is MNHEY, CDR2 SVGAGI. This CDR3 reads CASTTNRYTEAFF. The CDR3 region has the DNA TGTGCCAGCACCACGAACAGGTACACTGAAGCTTTCTTT.

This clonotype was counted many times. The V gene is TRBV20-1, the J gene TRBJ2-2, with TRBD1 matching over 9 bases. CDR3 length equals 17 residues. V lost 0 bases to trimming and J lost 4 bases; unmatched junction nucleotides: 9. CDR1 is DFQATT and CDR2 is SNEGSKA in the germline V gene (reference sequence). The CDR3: CSARDTGGARFTGELFF. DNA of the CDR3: TGCAGTGCTAGAGATACAGGGGGCGCCCGATTCACCGGGGAGCTGTTTTTT.

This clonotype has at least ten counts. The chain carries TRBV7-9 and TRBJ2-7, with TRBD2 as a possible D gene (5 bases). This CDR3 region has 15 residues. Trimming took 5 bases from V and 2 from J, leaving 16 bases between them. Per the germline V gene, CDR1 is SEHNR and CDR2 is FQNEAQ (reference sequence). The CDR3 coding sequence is TGTGCCAGCAGCACCCTCGGGGTCACCACCTACGAGCAGTACTTC. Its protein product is CASSTLGVTTYEQYF. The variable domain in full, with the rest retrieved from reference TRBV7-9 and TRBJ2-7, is DTGVSQNPRHKITKRGQNVTFRCDPISEHNRLYWYRQTLGQGPEFLTYFQNEAQLEKSRLLSDRFSAERPKGSFSTLEIQRTEQGDSAMYLCASSTLGVTTYEQYFGPGTRLTVT.

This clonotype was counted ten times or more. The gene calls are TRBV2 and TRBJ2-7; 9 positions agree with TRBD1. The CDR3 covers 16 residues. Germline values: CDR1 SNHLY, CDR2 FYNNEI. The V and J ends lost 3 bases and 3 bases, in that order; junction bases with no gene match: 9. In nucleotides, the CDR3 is TGTGCCAGCAGTGATTCGGGACAGGGATATGGCTACGAGCAGTACTTC. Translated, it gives CASSDSGQGYGYEQYF.

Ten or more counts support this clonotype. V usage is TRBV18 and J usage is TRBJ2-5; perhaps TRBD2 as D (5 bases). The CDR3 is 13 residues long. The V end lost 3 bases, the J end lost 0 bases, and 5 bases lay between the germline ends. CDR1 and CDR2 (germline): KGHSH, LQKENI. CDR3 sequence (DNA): TGTGCCAGCTCACCCGGGAACCAAGAGACCCAGTACTTC. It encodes CASSPGNQETQYF. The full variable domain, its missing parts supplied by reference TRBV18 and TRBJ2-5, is NAGVMQNPRHLVRRRGQEARLRCSPMKGHSHVYWYRQLPEEGLKFMVYLQKENIIDESGMPKERFSAEFPKEGPSILRIQQVVRGDSAAYFCASSPGNQETQYFGPGTRLLVL.

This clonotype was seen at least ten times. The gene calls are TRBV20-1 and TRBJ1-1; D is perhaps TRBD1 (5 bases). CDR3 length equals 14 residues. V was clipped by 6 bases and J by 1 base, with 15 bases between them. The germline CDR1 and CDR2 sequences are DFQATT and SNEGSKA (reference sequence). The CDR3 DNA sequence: TGCAGTGCCGCGGACACGATTAAGAACACTGAAGCTTTCTTT. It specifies CSAADTIKNTEAFF.

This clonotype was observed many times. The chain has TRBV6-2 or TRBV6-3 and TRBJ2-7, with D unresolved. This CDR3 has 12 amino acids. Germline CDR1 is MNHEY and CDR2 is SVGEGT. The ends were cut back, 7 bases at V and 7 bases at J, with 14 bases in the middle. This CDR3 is CASKASAEEQYF. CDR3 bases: TGTGCCAGCAAGGCCTCCGCCGAGGAGCAGTACTTC.

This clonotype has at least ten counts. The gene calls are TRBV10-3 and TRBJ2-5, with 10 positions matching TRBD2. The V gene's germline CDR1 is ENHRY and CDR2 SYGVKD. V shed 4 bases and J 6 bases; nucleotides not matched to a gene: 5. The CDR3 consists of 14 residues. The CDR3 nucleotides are TGTGCCATCAGTGTGGCTAGCGGGAGTAAGACCCAGTACTTC. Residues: CAISVASGSKTQYF.

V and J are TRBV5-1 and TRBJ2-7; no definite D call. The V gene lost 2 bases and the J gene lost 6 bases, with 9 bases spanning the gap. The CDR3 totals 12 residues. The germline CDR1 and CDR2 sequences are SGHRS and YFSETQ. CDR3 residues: CASSFVGTEQYF. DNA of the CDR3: TGCGCCAGCAGCTTCGTGGGCACCGAGCAGTACTTC.

The CDR3 loop reads CASSYSSEGIDIQYF. The CDR3 DNA reads TGTGCCAGCAGTTACTCATCGGAGGGTATTGACATTCAGTACTTC. This chain links TRBV6-5 with TRBJ2-4; tentatively, D is TRBD2 (6 bases). Germline values: CDR1 MNHEY, CDR2 SVGAGI. The CDR3 is 15 residues long. V lost 0 bases, J lost 8 bases, and 14 bases lay in between.

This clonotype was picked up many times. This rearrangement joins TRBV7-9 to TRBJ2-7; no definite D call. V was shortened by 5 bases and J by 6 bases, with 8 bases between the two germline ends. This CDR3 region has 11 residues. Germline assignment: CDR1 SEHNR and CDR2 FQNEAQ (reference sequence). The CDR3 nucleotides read TGTGCCAGCAGCACTTTAGGCGAGCAGTACTTC. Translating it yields CASSTLGEQYF.

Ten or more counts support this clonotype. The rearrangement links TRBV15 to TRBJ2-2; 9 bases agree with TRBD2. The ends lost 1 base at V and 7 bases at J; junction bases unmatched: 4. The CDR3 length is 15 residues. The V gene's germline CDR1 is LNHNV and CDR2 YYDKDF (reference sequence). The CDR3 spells CATSRGGGGGGELFF. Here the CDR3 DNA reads TGTGCCACCAGCAGAGGTGGCGGGGGGGGCGGGGAGCTGTTTTTT. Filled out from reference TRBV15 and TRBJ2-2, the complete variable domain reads DAMVIQNPRYQVTQFGKPVTLSCSQTLNHNVMYWYQQKSSQAPKLLFHYYDKDFNNEADTPDNFQSRRPNTSFCFLDIRSPGLGDTAMYLCATSRGGGGGGELFFGEGSRLTVL.

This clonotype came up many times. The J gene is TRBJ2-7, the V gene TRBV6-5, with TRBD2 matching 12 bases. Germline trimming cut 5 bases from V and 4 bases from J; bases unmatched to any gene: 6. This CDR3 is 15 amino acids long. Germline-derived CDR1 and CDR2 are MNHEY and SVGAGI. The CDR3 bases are TGTGCCAGCAGTCCTTCGACTAGCGGGAGTTACGAGCAGTACTTC. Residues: CASSPSTSGSYEQYF.

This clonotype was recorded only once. The CDR3 region has the DNA TGTGCCGGGAAACTAGCGGCCTCCTACGAGCAGTACTTC. Its translation is CAGKLAASYEQYF. The rearrangement joins TRBV2 to TRBJ2-7, with 8 bases lining up with TRBD2. V lost 11 bases to trimming and J lost 0 bases; unmatched junction nucleotides: 6. Germline V gene sequence: CDR1 SNHLY, CDR2 FYNNEI. This CDR3 is built from 13 residues. Variable domain in full (rest from reference TRBV2 and TRBJ2-7): EPEVTQTPSHQVTQMGQEVILRCVPISNHLYFYWYRQILGQKVEFLVSFYNNEISEKSEIFDDQFSVERPDGSNFTLKIRSTKLEDSAMYFCAGKLAASYEQYFGPGTRLTVT.

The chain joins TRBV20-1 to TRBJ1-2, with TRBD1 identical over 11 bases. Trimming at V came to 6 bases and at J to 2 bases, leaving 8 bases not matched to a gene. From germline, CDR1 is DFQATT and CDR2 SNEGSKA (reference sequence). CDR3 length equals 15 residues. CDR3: CSATSGTGGNYGYTF. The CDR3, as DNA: TGCAGTGCAACCTCCGGGACAGGGGGAAACTATGGCTACACCTTC.

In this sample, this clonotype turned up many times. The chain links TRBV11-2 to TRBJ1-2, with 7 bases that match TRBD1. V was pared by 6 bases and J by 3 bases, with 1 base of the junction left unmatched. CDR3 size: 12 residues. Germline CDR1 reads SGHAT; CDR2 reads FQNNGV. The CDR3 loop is CASRGQHYGYTF. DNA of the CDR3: TGTGCCAGCAGGGGACAGCACTATGGCTACACCTTC.

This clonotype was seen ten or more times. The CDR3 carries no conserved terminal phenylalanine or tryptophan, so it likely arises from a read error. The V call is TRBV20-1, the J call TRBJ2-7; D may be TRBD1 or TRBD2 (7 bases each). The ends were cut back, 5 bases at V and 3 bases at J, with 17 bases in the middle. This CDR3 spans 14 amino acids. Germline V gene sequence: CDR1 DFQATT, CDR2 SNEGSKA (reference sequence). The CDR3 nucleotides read TGCAGTGCTGGTCCGCCAGGGGGGGTCTACGAGCAGTACCTC. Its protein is CSAGPPGGVYEQYL.

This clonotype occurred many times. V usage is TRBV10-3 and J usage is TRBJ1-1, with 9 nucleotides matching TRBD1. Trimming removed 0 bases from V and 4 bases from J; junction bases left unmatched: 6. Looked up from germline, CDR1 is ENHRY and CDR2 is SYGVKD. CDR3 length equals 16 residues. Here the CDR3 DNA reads TGTGCCATCAGTGAGTCAGGCAGGGGACAGGGCACTGAAGCTTTCTTT. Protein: CAISESGRGQGTEAFF.